This T cell receptor (beta chain) was sequenced during a study of cytomegalovirus exposure and HLA in healthy donors. Trimming stripped 2 bases from V and 0 bases from J, with 11 bases between. CDR1 SGHRS and CDR2 YFSETQ come from the germline V gene. The CDR3 spans 15 residues. Details on this clone: Its antigen is unknown.

The PCR used 60 Vbeta and 13 Jbeta primers. Per the authors' pipeline: An analysis that came later counted 73 million or so unique TCR beta chains, some 11 million shared. TCRdb's copy holds only in-frame clones and misses some; the assay was immunoSEQ multiplex PCR. V and J calls and clone size are copied from that table; D and trimming were computed from the DNA. This repertoire includes 150,000 to 200,000 clones. General study findings and limits: Researchers reportedly found TCR beta sequences accurately predicted most subjects' HLA-A and HLA-B alleles.

V usage is TRBV5-1 and J usage is TRBJ1-2; D is ambiguous. This clonotype was obtained from a man aged 25-45 years in good health and CMV-seronegative. Material for sequencing was PBMCs. This chain's CDR3 is CASSLRLSTNYGYTF. The DNA for the CDR3 is TGCGCCAGCAGCTTAAGACTGTCTACTAACTATGGCTACACCTTC.